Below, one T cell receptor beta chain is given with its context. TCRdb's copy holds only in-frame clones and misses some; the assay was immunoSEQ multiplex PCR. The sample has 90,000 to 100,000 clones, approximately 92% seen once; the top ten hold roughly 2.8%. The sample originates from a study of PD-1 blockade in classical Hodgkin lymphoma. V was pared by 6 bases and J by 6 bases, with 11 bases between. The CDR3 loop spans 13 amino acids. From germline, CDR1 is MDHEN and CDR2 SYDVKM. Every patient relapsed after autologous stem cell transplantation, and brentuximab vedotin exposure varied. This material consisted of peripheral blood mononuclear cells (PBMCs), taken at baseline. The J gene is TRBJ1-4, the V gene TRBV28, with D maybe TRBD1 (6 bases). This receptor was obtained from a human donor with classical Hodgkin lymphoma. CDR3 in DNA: TGTGCCAGCAGCGCAGGGGAAGATGAAAAACTGTTTTTT. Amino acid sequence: CASSAGEDEKLFF.